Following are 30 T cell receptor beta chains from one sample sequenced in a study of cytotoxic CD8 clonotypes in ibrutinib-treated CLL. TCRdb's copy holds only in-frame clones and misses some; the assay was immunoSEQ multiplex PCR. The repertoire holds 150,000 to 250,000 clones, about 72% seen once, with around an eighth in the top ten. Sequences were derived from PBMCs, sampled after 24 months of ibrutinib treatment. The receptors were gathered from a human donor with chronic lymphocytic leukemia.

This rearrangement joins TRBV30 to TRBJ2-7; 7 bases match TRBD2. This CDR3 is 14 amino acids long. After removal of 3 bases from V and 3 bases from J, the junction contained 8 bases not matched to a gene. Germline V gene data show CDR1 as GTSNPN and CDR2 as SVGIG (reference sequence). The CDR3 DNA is TGTGCCTGGAGAGGAAGGGCTAGCGGCTACGAGCAGTACTTC. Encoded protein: CAWRGRASGYEQYF.

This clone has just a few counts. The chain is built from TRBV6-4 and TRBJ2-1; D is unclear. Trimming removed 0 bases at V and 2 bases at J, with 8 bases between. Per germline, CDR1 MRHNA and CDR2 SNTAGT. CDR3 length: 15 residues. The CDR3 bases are TGTGCCAGCAGTGACTCGCTTTTGACCTACAATGAGCAGTTCTTC. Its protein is CASSDSLLTYNEQFF.

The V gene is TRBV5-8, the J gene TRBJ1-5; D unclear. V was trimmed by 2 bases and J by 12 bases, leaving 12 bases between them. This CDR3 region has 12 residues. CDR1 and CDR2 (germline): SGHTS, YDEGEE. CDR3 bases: TGTGCCAGCAGCTTTTCGATCGCAAGCCAGCATTTT. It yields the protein CASSFSIASQHF.

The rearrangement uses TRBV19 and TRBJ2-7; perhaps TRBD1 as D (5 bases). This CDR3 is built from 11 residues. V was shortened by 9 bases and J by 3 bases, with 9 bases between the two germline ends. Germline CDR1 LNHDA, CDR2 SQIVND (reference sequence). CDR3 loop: CASRDSYEQYF. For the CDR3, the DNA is TGTGCCAGCCGAGACAGCTACGAGCAGTACTTC.

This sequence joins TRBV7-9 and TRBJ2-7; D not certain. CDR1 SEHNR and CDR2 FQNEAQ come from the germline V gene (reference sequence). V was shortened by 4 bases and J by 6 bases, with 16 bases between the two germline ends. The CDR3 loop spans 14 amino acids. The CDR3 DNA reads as TGTGCCAGCAGCTCTTACGTCCCTAAGGGCGAGCAGTACTTC. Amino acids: CASSSYVPKGEQYF.

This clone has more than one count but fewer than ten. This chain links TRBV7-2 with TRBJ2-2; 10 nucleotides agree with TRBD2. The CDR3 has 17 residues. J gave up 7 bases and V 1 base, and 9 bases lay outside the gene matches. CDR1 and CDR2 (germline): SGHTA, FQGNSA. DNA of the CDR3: TGTGCCAGCAGCTTAGTTTCTAGCGGGAGCTATGGCGGGGAGCTGTTTTTT. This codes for CASSLVSSGSYGGELFF. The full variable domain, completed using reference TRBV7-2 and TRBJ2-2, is GAGVSQSPSNKVTEKGKDVELRCDPISGHTALYWYRQSLGQGLEFLIYFQGNSAPDKSGLPSDRFSAERTGGSVSTLTIQRTQQEDSAVYLCASSLVSSGSYGGELFFGEGSRLTVL.

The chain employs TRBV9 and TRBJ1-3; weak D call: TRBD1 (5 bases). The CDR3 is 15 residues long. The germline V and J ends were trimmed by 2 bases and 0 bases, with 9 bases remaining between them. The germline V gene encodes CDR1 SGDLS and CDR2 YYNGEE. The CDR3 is CASSVWGASGNTIYF. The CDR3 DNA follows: TGTGCCAGCAGCGTCTGGGGCGCCTCTGGAAACACCATATATTTT.

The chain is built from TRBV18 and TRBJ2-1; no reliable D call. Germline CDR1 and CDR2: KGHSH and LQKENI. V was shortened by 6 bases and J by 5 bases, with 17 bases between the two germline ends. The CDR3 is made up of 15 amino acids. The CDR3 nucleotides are TGTGCCAGCTCCCCTGCGGTCACCCGGGACAATGAGCAGTTCTTC. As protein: CASSPAVTRDNEQFF. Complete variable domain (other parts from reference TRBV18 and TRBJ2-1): NAGVMQNPRHLVRRRGQEARLRCSPMKGHSHVYWYRQLPEEGLKFMVYLQKENIIDESGMPKERFSAEFPKEGPSILRIQQVVRGDSAAYFCASSPAVTRDNEQFFGPGTRLTVL.

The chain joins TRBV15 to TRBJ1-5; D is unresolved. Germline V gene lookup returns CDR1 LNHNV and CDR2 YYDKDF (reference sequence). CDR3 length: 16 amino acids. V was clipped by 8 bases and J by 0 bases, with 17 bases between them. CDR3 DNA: TGTGCCACCTCAACCGGCCGGACGTATAGCAATCAGCCCCAGCATTTT. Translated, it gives CATSTGRTYSNQPQHF.

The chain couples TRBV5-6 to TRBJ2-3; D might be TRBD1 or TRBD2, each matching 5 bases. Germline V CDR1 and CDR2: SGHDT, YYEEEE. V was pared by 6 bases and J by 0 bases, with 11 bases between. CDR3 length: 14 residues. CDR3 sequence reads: CASNRGASTDTQYF. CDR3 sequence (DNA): TGTGCCAGCAACCGAGGGGCCAGCACAGATACGCAGTATTTT.

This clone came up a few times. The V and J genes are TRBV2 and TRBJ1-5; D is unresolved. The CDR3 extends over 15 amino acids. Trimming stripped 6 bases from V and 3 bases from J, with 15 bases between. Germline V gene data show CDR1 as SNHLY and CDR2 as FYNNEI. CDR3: CASRWQQEANQPQHF. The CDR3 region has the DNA TGTGCCAGCAGGTGGCAGCAAGAGGCCAATCAGCCCCAGCATTTT.

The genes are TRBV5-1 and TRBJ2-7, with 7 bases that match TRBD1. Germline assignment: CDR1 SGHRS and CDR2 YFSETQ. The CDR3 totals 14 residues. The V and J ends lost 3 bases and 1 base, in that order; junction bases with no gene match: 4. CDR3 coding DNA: TGCGCCAGCAGCTCGACAGGGTCTTCCTACGAGCAGTACTTC. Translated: CASSSTGSSYEQYF.

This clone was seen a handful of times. CDR3 region: CAWGRGYTIYF. CDR3 bases: TGTGCCTGGGGCAGGGGTTACACCATATATTTT. The chain is built from TRBV30 and TRBJ1-3; TRBD1 might be the D (6 bases). The V end was cut by 5 bases, the J end by 8 bases, with 10 bases between. Per germline, CDR1 GTSNPN and CDR2 SVGIG (reference sequence). The CDR3 consists of 11 residues.

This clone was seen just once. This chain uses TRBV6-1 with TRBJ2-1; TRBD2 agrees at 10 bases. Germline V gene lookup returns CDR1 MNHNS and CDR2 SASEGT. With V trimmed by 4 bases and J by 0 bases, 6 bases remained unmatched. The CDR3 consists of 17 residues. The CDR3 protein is CASSGTSGFYSYNEQFF. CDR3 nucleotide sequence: TGTGCCAGCAGTGGGACTAGCGGATTTTACTCCTACAATGAGCAGTTCTTC.

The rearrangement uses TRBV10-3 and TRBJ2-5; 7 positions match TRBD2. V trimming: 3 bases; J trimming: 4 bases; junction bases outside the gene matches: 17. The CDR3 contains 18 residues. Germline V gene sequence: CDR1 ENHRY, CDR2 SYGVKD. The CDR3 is CAISDFGGYREETETQYF. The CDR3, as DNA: TGTGCCATCAGTGATTTTGGGGGATACCGGGAGGAAACAGAGACCCAGTACTTC.

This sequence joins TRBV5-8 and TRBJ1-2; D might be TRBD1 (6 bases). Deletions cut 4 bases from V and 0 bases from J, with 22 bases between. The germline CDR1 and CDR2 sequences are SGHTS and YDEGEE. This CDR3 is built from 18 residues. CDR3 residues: CASSPKGQLPNTNYGYTF. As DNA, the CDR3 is TGTGCCAGCAGCCCTAAAGGACAGCTGCCGAATACTAACTATGGCTACACCTTC.

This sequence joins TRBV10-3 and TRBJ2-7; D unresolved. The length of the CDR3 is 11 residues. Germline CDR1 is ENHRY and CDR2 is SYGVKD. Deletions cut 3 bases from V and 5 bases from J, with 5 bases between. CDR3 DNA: TGTGCCATCAGTGATATCGACGAGCAGTACTTC. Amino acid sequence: CAISDIDEQYF.

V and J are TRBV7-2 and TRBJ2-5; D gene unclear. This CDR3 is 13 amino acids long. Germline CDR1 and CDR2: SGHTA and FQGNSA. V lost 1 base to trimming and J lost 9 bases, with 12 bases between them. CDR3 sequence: CASSLDGQLAQYF. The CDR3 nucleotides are TGTGCCAGCAGCTTAGACGGCCAGCTTGCCCAGTACTTC.

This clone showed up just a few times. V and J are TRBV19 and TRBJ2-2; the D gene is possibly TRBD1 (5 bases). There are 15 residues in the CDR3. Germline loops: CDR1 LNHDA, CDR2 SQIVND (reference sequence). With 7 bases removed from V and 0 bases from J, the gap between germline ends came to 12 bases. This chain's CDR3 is CASKGVGSNTGELFF. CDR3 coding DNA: TGTGCCAGTAAAGGGGTGGGATCGAACACCGGGGAGCTGTTTTTT.

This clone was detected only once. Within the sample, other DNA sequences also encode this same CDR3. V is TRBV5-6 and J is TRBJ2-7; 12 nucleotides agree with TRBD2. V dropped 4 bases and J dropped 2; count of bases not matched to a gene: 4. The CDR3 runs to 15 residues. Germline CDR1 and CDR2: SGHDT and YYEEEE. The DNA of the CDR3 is TGTGCCAGCAGCCTAGGACTAGCGGGACCCTACGAGCAGTACTTC. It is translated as CASSLGLAGPYEQYF. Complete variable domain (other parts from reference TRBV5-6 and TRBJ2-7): DAGVTQSPTHLIKTRGQQVTLRCSPKSGHDTVSWYQQALGQGPQFIFQYYEEEERQRGNFPDRFSGHQFPNYSSELNVNALLLGDSALYLCASSLGLAGPYEQYFGPGTRLTVT.

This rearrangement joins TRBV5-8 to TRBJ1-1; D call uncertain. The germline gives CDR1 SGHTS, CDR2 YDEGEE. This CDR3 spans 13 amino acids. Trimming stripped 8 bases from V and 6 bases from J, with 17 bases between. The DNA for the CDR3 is TGTGCCAGGCCGGCTACGAAGAGGGCTGAAGCTTTCTTT. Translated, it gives CARPATKRAEAFF.

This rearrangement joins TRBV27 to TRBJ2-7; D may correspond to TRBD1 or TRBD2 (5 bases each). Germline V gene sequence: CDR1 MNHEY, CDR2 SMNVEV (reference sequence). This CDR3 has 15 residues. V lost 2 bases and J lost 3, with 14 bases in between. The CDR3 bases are TGTGCCAGCAGTTTAAACCCGGGACGGTACTACGAGCAGTACTTC. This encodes CASSLNPGRYYEQYF.

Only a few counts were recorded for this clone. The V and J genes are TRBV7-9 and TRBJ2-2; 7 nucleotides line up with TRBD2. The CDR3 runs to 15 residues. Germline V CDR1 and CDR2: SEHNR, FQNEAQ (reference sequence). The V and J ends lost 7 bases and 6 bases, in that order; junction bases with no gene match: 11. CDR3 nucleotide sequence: TGTGCCAGCATCACGACTAGCTCCTACGCCGGGGAGCTGTTTTTT. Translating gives CASITTSSYAGELFF.

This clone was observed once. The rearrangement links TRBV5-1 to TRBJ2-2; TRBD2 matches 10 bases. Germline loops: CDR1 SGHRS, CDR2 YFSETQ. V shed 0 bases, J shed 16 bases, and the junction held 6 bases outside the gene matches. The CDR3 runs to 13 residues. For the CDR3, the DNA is TGCGCCAGCAGCTTGGTTCCTAGCGGGGGTCGGTTTTTT. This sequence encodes CASSLVPSGGRFF.

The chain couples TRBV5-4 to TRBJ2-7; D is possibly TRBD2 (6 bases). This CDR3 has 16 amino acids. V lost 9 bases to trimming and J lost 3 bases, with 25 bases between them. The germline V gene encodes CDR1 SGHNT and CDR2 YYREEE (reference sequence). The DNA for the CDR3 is TGTGCCACCCACTCACATCGGGCGGGGAACTTCTACGAGCAGTACTTC. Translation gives CATHSHRAGNFYEQYF.

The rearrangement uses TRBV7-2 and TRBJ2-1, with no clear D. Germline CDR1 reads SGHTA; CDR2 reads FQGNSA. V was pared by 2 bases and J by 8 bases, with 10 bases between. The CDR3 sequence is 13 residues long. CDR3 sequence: CASSLSPWDEQFF. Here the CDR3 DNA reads TGTGCCAGCAGCTTAAGTCCGTGGGATGAGCAGTTCTTC.

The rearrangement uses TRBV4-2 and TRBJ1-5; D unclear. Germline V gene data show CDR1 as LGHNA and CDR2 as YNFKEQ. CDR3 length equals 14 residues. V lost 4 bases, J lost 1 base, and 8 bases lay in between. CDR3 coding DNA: TGTGCCAGCAGCCTTGGACTAAGCAATCAGCCCCAGCATTTT. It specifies CASSLGLSNQPQHF.

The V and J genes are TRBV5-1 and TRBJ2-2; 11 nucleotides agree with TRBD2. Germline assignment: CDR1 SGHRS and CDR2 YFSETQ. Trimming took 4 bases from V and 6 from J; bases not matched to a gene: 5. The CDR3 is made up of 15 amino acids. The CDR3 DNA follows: TGCGCCAGCAGCCTGACTAGCGGGACGCCCGGGGAGCTGTTTTTT. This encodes CASSLTSGTPGELFF.

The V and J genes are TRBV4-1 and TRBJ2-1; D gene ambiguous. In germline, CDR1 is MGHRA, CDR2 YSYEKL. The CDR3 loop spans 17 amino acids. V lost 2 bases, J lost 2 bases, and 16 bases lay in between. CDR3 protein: CASSQPHMARTYNEQFF. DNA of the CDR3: TGCGCCAGCAGCCAACCCCACATGGCCCGGACCTACAATGAGCAGTTCTTC.

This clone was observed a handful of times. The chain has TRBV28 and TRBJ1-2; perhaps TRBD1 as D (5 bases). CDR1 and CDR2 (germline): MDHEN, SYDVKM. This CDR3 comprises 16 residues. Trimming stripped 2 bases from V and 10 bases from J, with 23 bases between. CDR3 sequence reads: CASSLNGGSSSPPYTF. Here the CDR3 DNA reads TGTGCCAGCAGTTTAAACGGGGGGAGCTCCTCTCCTCCCTACACCTTC.